The clone carrying this T cell receptor beta chain was seen more than once but under ten times. These data originate in a study of blood T cell repertoires in COVID-19. Study details: Sites in the United States, Italy and Spain provided acute and convalescent COVID-19 samples. T cells, B-cell-depleted T cells, or PBMCs provided the cDNA or gDNA that served as material.

V was cut by 3 bases and J by 15 bases, with 15 bases left in between. In germline, CDR1 is LNHDA, CDR2 SQIVND (reference sequence). The CDR3 totals 13 residues. As handled by the study authors: From reference gene primer amplification, estimates of nucleated cell counts were derived. Here immunoSEQ multiplex PCR was the method, and the copy in TCRdb shows in-frame clones only, minus some. V and J calls and clone size follow that table, whereas D and trimming were derived from the DNA. In the table there are tens of thousands of clones, around nine tenths of which are singletons. This clonotype was obtained from a man aged 50 to 60 with active COVID-19. This chain links TRBV19 with TRBJ1-6, with D unclear. Sequencing was carried out using peripheral blood. The CDR3 sequence is CASSIRQSFLLHF. In DNA form, the CDR3 reads TGTGCCAGTAGTATCCGTCAGTCCTTTCTCCTCCACTTT.